Below, 6 T cell receptor beta chains from the same sample are listed, as sequenced in a study of blood T cell repertoires in COVID-19. The table came from immunoSEQ multiplex PCR; TCRdb's copy has only in-frame clones and leaves some out. The table includes approximately 100,000 clones, nearly 85% detected once. Sequencing was done on a sample of peripheral blood. The receptors were sampled from a woman in her fifties or sixties with acute or convalescent COVID-19.

This chain links TRBV28 with TRBJ2-3, with 8 positions matching TRBD1. Germline V CDR1 and CDR2: MDHEN, SYDVKM. This CDR3 contains 15 residues. With 2 bases clipped from V and 0 bases from J, the junction kept 1 base outside the gene matches. The CDR3 protein is CASSLRTGSTDTQYF. The CDR3 DNA reads as TGTGCCAGCAGTTTAAGGACAGGGAGCACAGATACGCAGTATTTT.

On this clone itself: The DNA is omitted, as the CDR3 cannot be located on it reliably, and the CDR3 follows TCRdb's listing. The chain is built from TRBV21-1 and TRBJ1-1; the table assigns TRBD1, which was not confirmed against the DNA. TRBV21-1 is a pseudogene locus. The length of the CDR3 is 17 amino acids, counting both ends. The CDR3: CASSKVGRGSRCTEAFF.

The rearrangement links TRBV6-5 to TRBJ2-7; weak D call: TRBD1 (7 bases). The V gene's germline CDR1 is MNHEY and CDR2 SVGAGI. The CDR3 contains 14 residues. Trimming shortened V by 6 bases and J by 2 bases, and 14 bases separated the two germline ends. The CDR3 DNA is TGTGCCAGCAGCCGGAGGGACAGCCCCTACGAGCAGTACTTC. It yields the protein CASSRRDSPYEQYF.

The table lists this clone with a few counts. The chain links TRBV1 to TRBJ1-2. TRBV1 is noted as a pseudogene. The CDR3 length is 17 residues. The DNA for the CDR3 is TGCACCAGCAGCCAAGAGTCGGCACTCGGAGCTAACTATGGCTACACCTTC. This encodes CTSSQESALGANYGYTF.

The genes are TRBV4-2 and TRBJ1-2, with D perhaps TRBD1 (6 bases). V was clipped by 4 bases and J by 7 bases, with 19 bases between them. CDR3 length equals 15 residues. Germline CDR1 and CDR2: LGHNA and YNFKEQ. CDR3 coding DNA: TGTGCCAGCAGCCCTGCCCCCGTGCAGGGGCTTGGCTACACCTTC. It codes for CASSPAPVQGLGYTF.

The gene calls are TRBV30 and TRBJ1-2, with 8 bases that match TRBD1. The CDR3 is made up of 13 amino acids. In germline, CDR1 is GTSNPN, CDR2 SVGIG (reference sequence). With V trimmed by 2 bases and J by 8 bases, 7 bases remained unmatched. This CDR3 is CAWSWAGGGGYTF. The CDR3 coding sequence is TGTGCCTGGAGTTGGGCAGGGGGCGGGGGCTACACCTTC.